This T cell receptor (beta chain) was identified during a study of T cells in Graves' hyperthyroidism and ophthalmopathy. Overall study findings and caveats: A model built on 13 V-J features separated ophthalmopathy from stable hyperthyroidism.

Regions amplified from RNA transcripts were the TCR beta CDR3 regions. The primer set for the first-round RT-PCR of the TCR CDR3 was HTBI. TCRdb independently ran MiXCR on the multiplex PCR reads; one entry per CDR3 protein. The sample carries a few hundred thousand distinct CDR3 sequences, roughly 14% recorded once. Newly diagnosed hyperthyroidism patients aged 18 to 65 years had disease lasting under 2 months. Comments on this clonotype: Its matching antigen is unknown.

Germline CDR1 and CDR2: SGHTA and FQGTGA. Deletions cut 1 base from V and 0 bases from J, with 10 bases between. The CDR3 is 16 residues long. The sequence was collected from a woman under 30 with Graves' hyperthyroidism. The rearrangement uses TRBV7-3 and TRBJ2-1, with D unresolved. The sequenced sample was blood. CDR3 DNA sequence: TGTGCCAGCAGCTTAAGGAGAGCGAGCTCCTACAATGAGCAGTTCTTC. It translates to CASSLRRASSYNEQFF. Variable domain in full (rest from reference TRBV7-3 and TRBJ2-1): GAGVSQTPSNKVTEKGKYVELRCDPISGHTALYWYRQSLGQGPEFLIYFQGTGAADDSGLPNDRFFAVRPEGSVSTLKIQRTERGDSAVYLCASSLRRASSYNEQFFGPGTRLTVL.